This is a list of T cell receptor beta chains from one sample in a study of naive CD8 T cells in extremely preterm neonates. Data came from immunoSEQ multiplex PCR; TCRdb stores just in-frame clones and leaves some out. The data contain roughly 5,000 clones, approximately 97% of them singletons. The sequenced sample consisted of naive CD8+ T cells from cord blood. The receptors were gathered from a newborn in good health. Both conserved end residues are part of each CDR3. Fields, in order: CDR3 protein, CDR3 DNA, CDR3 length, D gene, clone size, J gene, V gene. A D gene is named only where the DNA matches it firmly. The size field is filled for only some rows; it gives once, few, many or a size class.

CDR3 protein: CASSPVNTEAFF
CDR3 DNA: TGTGCCAGCAGCCCGGTGAACACTGAAGCTTTCTTT
CDR3 length: 12
D gene: .
clone size: .
J gene: TRBJ1-1
V gene: TRBV6-6

CDR3 protein: CASSEPDGGEPQHF
CDR3 DNA: TGTGCCAGCAGCGAACCGGACGGCGGGGAGCCCCAGCATTTT
CDR3 length: 14
D gene: .
clone size: .
J gene: TRBJ1-5
V gene: TRBV7-8

CDR3 protein: CASSYPRETGGYTEAFF
CDR3 DNA: TGTGCCAGCAGCTATCCCCGGGAAACAGGGGGCTACACTGAAGCTTTCTTT
CDR3 length: 17
D gene: TRBD1
clone size: .
J gene: TRBJ1-1
V gene: TRBV7-9

CDR3 protein: CASSQDELAGTPSYTDTQYF
CDR3 DNA: TGCGCCAGCAGCCAAGATGAATTAGCGGGTACACCCTCCTACACAGATACGCAGTATTTT
CDR3 length: 20
D gene: TRBD2
clone size: .
J gene: TRBJ2-3
V gene: TRBV4-3

CDR3 protein: CASSATSGRGYEQYF
CDR3 DNA: TGTGCCAGCAGCGCGACTAGCGGGAGAGGGTACGAGCAGTACTTC
CDR3 length: 15
D gene: TRBD2
clone size: .
J gene: TRBJ2-7
V gene: TRBV9

CDR3 protein: CASSWTSSSYNEQFF
CDR3 DNA: TGTGCCAGCAGCTGGACTAGCAGCTCCTACAATGAGCAGTTCTTC
CDR3 length: 15
D gene: TRBD2
clone size: once
J gene: TRBJ2-1
V gene: TRBV5-5

CDR3 protein: CASGWTGGTNGYTF
CDR3 DNA: TGTGCTAGTGGGTGGACAGGGGGGACCAATGGCTACACCTTC
CDR3 length: 14
D gene: TRBD1
clone size: .
J gene: TRBJ1-2
V gene: TRBV12-5

CDR3 protein: CASSQGTFSYEQYF
CDR3 DNA: TGCGCCAGCAGCCAGGGGACATTCTCCTACGAGCAGTACTTC
CDR3 length: 14
D gene: .
clone size: .
J gene: TRBJ2-7
V gene: TRBV4-3

CDR3 protein: CASSVRLAGSNEQFF
CDR3 DNA: TGTGCCAGCAGCGTCCGACTAGCGGGGTCCAATGAGCAGTTCTTC
CDR3 length: 15
D gene: TRBD2
clone size: .
J gene: TRBJ2-1
V gene: TRBV9

CDR3 protein: CASSLGLAGRYF
CDR3 DNA: TGTGCCAGCAGCCTAGGTCTAGCGGGGCGCTACTTC
CDR3 length: 12
D gene: TRBD2
clone size: .
J gene: TRBJ2-7
V gene: TRBV13

CDR3 protein: CAIRAGGTNYGYTF
CDR3 DNA: TGTGCCATCCGGGCGGGGGGAACTAACTATGGCTACACCTTC
CDR3 length: 14
D gene: .
clone size: .
J gene: TRBJ1-2
V gene: TRBV6-5

CDR3 protein: CASSLVDRSNYGYTF
CDR3 DNA: TGTGCCAGCAGTTTGGTCGACAGGTCTAACTATGGCTACACCTTC
CDR3 length: 15
D gene: .
clone size: .
J gene: TRBJ1-2
V gene: TRBV28

CDR3 protein: CASSVGRFEASGSSTTDTQYF
CDR3 DNA: TGTGCCAGCAGCGTAGGTAGGTTTGAGGCTAGCGGGAGCTCCACCACAGATACGCAGTATTTT
CDR3 length: 21
D gene: TRBD2
clone size: .
J gene: TRBJ2-3
V gene: TRBV9